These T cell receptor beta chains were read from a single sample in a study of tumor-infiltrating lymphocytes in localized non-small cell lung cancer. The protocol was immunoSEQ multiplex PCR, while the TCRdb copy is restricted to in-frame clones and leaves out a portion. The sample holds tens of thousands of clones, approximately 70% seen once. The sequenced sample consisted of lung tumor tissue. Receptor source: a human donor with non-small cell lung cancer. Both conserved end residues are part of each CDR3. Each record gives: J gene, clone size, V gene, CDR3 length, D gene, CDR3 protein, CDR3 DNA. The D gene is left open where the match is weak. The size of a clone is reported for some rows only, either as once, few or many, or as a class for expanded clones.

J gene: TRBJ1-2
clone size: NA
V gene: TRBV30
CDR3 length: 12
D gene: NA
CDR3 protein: CAWRTANYGYTF
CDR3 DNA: TGTGCCTGGAGGACAGCAAACTATGGCTACACCTTC

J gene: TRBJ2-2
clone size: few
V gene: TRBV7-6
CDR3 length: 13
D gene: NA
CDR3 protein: CASSLAPAGELFF
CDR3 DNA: TGTGCCAGCAGCTTAGCCCCAGCCGGGGAGCTGTTTTTT

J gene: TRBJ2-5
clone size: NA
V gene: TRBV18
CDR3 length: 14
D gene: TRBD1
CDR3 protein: CASSHDRGYETQYF
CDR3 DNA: TGTGCCAGCTCACACGACAGGGGATACGAGACCCAGTACTTC

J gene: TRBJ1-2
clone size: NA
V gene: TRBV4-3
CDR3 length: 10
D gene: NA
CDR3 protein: CASRGQGYTF
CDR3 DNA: TGCGCCAGCAGGGGGCAGGGCTACACCTTC

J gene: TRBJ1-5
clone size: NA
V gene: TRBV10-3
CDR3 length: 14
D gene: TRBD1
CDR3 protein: CASGQGVSNQPQHF
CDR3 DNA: TGTGCCTCGGGACAGGGCGTTAGCAATCAGCCCCAGCATTTT

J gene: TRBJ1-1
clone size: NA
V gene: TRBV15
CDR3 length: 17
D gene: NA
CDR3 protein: CATSRDQGRGMNTEAFF
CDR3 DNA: TGTGCCACCAGCAGAGATCAGGGCCGGGGAATGAACACTGAAGCTTTCTTT

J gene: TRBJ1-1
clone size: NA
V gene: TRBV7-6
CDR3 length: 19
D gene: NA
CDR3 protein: CASSLVRRIRGIPVLEAFF
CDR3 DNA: TGTGCCAGCAGCTTAGTAAGACGGATTCGGGGTATCCCGGTCCTCGAAGCTTTCTTT

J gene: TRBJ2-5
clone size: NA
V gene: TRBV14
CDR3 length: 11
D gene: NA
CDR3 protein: CASSHPVSQYF
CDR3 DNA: TGTGCCAGCAGCCATCCCGTGTCCCAGTACTTC

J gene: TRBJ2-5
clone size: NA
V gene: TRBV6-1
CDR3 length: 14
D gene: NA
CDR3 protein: CASLRDLGQETQYF
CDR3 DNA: TGTGCCAGCCTCCGGGATCTCGGACAAGAGACCCAGTACTTC

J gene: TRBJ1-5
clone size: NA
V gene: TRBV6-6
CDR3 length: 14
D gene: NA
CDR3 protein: CASSYSTGHQPQHF
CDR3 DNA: TGTGCCAGCAGTTACTCCACAGGGCACCAGCCCCAGCATTTT

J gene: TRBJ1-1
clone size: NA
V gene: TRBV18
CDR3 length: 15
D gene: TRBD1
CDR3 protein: CASSPPSRQGTEAFF
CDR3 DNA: TGTGCCAGCTCACCACCAAGTCGACAGGGCACTGAAGCTTTCTTT

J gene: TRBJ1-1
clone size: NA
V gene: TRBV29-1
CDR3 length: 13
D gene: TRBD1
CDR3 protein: CSVEGQGSTEAFF
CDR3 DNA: TGCAGCGTTGAAGGACAGGGGAGCACTGAAGCTTTCTTT

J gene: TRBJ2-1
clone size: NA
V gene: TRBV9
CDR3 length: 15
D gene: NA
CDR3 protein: CASSGGTENWNEQFF
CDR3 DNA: TGTGCCAGCAGCGGCGGGACAGAAAATTGGAATGAGCAGTTCTTC

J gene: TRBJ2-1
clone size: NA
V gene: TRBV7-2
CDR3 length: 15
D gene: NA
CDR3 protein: CASSLGYGTYNEQFF
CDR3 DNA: TGTGCCAGCAGCTTAGGGTACGGAACTTACAATGAGCAGTTCTTC

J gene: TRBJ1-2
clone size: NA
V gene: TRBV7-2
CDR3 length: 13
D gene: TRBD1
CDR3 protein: CASSAQGAYGYTF
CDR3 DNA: TGTGCCAGCAGCGCACAGGGGGCCTATGGCTACACCTTC

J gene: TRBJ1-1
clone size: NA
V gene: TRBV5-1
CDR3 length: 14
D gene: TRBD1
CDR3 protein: CASSPGTGNTEAFF
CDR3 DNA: TGCGCCAGCAGCCCGGGGACAGGGAACACTGAAGCTTTCTTT

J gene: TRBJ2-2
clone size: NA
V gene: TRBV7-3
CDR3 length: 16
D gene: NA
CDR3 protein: CASSLIGGDSTGELFF
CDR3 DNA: TGTGCCAGCAGCTTAATCGGAGGGGATAGCACCGGGGAGCTGTTTTTT

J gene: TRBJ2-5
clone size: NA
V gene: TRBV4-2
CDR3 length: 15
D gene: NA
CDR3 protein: CASSQGGAREETQYF
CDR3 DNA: TGTGCCAGCAGCCAAGGGGGGGCCCGCGAAGAGACCCAGTACTTC

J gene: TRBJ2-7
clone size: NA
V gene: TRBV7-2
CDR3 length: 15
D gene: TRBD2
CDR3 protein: CASSLAPAGGYEQYF
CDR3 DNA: TGTGCCAGCAGCTTAGCGCCAGCGGGGGGATACGAGCAGTACTTC

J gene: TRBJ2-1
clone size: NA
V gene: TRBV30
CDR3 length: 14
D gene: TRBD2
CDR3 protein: CAWSALGTRSEQFF
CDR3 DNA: TGTGCCTGGAGTGCCCTAGGGACTAGATCTGAGCAGTTCTTC

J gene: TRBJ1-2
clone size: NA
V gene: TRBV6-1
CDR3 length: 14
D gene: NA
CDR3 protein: CASSVTRTNYGYTF
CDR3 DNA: TGTGCCAGCAGTGTTACACGTACTAACTATGGCTACACCTTC

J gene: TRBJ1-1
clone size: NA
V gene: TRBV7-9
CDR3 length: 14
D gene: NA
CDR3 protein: CASSPRAKNTEAFF
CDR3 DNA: TGTGCCAGCAGCCCCAGGGCGAAAAACACTGAAGCTTTCTTT

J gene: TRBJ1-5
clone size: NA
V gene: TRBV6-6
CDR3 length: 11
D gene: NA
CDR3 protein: CASSSGEPQHF
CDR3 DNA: TGTGCCAGCAGTTCCGGGGAGCCCCAGCATTTT

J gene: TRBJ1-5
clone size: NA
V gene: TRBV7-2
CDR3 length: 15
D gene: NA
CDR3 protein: CASSLFRDTGQPQHF
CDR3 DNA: TGTGCCAGCAGCTTATTCAGGGATACAGGGCAGCCCCAGCATTTT

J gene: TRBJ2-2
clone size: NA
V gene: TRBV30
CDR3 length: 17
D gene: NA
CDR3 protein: CAWSRLGGRGRTGELFF
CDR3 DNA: TGTGCCTGGAGTCGGCTAGGTGGCAGGGGCCGCACCGGGGAGCTGTTTTTT

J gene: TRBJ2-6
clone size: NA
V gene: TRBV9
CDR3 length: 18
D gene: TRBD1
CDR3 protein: CASSVRDRALSGANVLTF
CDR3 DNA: TGTGCCAGCAGCGTACGGGACAGGGCCCTATCTGGGGCCAACGTCCTGACTTTC

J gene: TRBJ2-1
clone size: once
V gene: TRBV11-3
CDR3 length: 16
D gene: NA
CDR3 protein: CASTPMGADSYNEQFF
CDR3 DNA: TGTGCCAGCACCCCAATGGGAGCGGACTCCTACAATGAGCAGTTCTTC

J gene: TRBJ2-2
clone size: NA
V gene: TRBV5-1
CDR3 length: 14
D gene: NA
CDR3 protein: CASSSGTQTGELFF
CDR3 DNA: TGCGCCAGCAGCTCCGGGACTCAGACCGGGGAGCTGTTTTTT

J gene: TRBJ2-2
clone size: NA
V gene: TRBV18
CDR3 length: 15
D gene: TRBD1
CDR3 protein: CASSPLPGGTGELFF
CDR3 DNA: TGTGCCAGCTCACCTCTCCCAGGGGGCACCGGGGAGCTGTTTTTT

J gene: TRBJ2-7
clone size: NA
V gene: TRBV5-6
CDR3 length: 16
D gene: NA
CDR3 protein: CASSPWGDAVVREQYF
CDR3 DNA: TGTGCCAGCAGTCCGTGGGGGGACGCCGTCGTGAGGGAGCAGTACTTC

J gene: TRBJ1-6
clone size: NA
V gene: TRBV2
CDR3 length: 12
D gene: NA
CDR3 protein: CASSRSDVPLHF
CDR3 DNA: TGTGCCAGCAGTCGCTCCGATGTACCCCTCCACTTT

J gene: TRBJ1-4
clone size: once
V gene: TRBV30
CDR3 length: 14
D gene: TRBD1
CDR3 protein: CAWSSGTGLEKLFF
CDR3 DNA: TGTGCCTGGAGCTCCGGGACAGGCCTTGAAAAACTGTTTTTT

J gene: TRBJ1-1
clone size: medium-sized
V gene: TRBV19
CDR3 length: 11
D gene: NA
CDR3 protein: CASSGSLEAFF
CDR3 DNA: TGTGCCAGTAGTGGCTCTCTTGAAGCTTTCTTT

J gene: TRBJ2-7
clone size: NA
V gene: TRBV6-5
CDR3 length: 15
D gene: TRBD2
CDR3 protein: CASSLLTSGGYEQYF
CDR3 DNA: TGTGCCAGCAGTCTACTAACTAGCGGGGGATACGAGCAGTACTTC